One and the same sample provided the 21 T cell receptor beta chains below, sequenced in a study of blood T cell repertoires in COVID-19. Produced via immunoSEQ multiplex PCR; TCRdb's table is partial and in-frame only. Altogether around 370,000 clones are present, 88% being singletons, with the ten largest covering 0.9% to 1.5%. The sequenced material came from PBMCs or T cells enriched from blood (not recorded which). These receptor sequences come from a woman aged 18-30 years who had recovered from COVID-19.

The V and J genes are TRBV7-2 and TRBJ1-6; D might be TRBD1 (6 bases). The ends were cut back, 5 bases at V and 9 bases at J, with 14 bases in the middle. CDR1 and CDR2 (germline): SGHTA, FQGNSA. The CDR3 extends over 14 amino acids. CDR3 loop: CASSRSGAGSPLHF. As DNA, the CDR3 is TGTGCCAGCAGCAGGTCAGGGGCAGGTTCACCCCTCCACTTT.

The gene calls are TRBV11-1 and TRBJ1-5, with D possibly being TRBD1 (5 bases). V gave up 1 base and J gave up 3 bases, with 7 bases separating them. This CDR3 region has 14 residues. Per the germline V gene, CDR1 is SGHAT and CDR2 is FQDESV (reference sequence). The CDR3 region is CASSLGGPNQPQHF. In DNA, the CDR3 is TGTGCCAGCAGCTTAGGGGGCCCCAATCAGCCCCAGCATTTT.

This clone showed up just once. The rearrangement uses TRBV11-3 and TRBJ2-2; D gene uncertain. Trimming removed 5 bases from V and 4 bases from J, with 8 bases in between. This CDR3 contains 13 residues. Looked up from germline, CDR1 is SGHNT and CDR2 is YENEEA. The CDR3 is CASSSLSTGELFF. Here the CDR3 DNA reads TGTGCCAGCAGCAGTCTGAGCACCGGGGAGCTGTTTTTT.

CDR3 amino acids: CASSLRTGGYNEQFF. The CDR3 coding sequence is TGCGCCAGCAGCTTGAGAACAGGGGGTTACAATGAGCAGTTCTTC. The genes are TRBV5-1 and TRBJ2-1; TRBD1 matches 8 bases. This CDR3 contains 15 residues. After removal of 1 base from V and 4 bases from J, the junction contained 4 bases not matched to a gene. Germline V gives CDR1 SGHRS, CDR2 YFSETQ. Using reference TRBV5-1 and TRBJ2-1 for the parts outside the CDR3, the full variable domain is KAGVTQTPRYLIKTRGQQVTLSCSPISGHRSVSWYQQTPGQGLQFLFEYFSETQRNKGNFPGRFSGRQFSNSRSEMNVSTLELGDSALYLCASSLRTGGYNEQFFGPGTRLTVL.

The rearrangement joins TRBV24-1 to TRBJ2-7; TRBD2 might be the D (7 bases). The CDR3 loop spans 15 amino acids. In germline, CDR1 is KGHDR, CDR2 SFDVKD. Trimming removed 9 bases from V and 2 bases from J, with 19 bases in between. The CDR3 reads CATYLARGPTYEQYF. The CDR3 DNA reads TGTGCCACCTACCTCGCGCGGGGGCCCACCTACGAGCAGTACTTC.

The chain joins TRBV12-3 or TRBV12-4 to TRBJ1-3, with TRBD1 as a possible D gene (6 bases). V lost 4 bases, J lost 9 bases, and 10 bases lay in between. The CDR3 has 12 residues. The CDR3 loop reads CASSSRGSTIYF. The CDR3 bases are TGTGCCAGCAGTTCCAGGGGTAGCACCATATATTTT.

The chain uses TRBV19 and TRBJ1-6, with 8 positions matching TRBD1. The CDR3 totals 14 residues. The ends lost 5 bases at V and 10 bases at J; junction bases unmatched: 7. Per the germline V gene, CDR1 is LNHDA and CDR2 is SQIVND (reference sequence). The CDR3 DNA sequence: TGTGCCAGTAGTTCCGACAGGGGAGCCTCACCCCTCCACTTT. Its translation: CASSSDRGASPLHF.

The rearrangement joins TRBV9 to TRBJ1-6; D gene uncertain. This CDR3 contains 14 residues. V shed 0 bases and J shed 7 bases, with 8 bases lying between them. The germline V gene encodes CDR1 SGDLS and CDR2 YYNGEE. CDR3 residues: CASSVEVENSPLHF. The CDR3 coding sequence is TGTGCCAGCAGCGTAGAAGTAGAGAATTCACCCCTCCACTTT.

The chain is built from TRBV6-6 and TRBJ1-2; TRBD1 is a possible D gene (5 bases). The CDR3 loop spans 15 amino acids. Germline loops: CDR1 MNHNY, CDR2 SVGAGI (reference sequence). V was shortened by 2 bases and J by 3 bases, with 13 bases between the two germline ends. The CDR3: CASSYARGSDYGYTF. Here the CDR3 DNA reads TGTGCCAGCAGTTACGCTCGGGGGTCGGACTATGGCTACACCTTC.

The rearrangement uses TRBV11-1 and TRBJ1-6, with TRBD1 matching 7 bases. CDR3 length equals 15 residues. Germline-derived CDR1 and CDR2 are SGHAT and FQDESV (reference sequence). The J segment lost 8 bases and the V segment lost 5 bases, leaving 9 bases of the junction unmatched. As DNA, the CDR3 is TGTGCCAGCAGCCGGCCGGGACAGAATTATTCACCCCTCCACTTT. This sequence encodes CASSRPGQNYSPLHF.

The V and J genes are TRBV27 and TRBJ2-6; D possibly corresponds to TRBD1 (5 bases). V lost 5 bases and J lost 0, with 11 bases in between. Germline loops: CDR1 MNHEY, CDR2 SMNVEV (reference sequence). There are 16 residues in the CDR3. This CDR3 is CASSRQFHSGANVLTF. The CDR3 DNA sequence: TGTGCCAGCAGTCGACAGTTTCACTCTGGGGCCAACGTCCTGACTTTC.

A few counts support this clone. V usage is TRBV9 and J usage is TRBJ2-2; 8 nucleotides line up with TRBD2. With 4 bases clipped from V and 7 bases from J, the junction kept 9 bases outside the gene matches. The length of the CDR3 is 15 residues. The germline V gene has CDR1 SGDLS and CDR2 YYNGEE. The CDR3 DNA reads TGTGCCAGCAGCCCCCCGGGACTAGTGGGCGGGGAGCTGTTTTTT. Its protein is CASSPPGLVGGELFF.

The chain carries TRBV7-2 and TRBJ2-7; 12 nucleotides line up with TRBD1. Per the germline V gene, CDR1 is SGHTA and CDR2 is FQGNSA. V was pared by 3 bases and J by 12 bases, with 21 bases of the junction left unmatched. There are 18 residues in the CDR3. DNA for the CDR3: TGTGCCAGCAGCTTGGGGACAGGGGGCCAGCCCAACCCCCTTAGATGGTACTTC. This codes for CASSLGTGGQPNPLRWYF.

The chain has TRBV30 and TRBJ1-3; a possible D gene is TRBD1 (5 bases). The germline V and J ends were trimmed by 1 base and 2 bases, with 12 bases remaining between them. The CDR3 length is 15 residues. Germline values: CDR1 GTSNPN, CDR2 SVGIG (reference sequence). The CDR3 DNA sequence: TGTGCCTGGAGTGACAAACAGGACCCTGGAAACACCATATATTTT. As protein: CAWSDKQDPGNTIYF.

CDR3 DNA sequence: TGTGCCAGCAGCCCAACGGGACTAGCGGGGGACCTGGTCGAGACCCAGTACTTC. Translating it yields CASSPTGLAGDLVETQYF. The chain couples TRBV5-6 to TRBJ2-5; 14 nucleotides line up with TRBD2. The CDR3 loop spans 18 amino acids. CDR1 and CDR2 from the germline V gene are SGHDT and YYEEEE. Germline trimming cut 4 bases from V and 5 bases from J; bases unmatched to any gene: 13.

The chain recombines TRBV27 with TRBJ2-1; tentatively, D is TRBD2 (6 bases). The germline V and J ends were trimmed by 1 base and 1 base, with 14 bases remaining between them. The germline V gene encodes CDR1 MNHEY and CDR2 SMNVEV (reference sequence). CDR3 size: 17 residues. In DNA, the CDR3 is TGTGCCAGCAGTTTATATTGGGACTTGCCTTCCTACAATGAGCAGTTCTTC. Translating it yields CASSLYWDLPSYNEQFF.

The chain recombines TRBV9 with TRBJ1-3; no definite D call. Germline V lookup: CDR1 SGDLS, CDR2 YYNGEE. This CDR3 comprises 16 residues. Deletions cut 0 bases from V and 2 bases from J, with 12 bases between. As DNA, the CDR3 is TGTGCCAGCAGCGTAGCTGTCGGGGAAGCTGGAAACACCATATATTTT. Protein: CASSVAVGEAGNTIYF.

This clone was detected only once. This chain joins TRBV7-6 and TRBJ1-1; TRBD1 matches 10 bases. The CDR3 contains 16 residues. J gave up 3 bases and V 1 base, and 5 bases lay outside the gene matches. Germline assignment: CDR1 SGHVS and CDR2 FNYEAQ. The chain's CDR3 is CASSLVGGTGDTEAFF. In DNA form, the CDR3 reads TGTGCCAGCAGCTTAGTCGGGGGGACAGGGGACACTGAAGCTTTCTTT. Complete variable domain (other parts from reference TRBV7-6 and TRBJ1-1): GAGVSQSPRYKVTKRGQDVALRCDPISGHVSLYWYRQALGQGPEFLTYFNYEAQQDKSGLPNDRFSAERPEGSISTLTIQRTEQRDSAMYRCASSLVGGTGDTEAFFGQGTRLTVV.

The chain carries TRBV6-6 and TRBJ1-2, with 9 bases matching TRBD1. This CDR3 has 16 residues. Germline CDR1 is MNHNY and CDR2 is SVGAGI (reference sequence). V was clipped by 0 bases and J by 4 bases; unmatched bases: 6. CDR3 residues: CASSYSPGQGGYGYTF. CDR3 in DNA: TGTGCCAGCAGTTACTCACCGGGACAGGGAGGCTATGGCTACACCTTC.

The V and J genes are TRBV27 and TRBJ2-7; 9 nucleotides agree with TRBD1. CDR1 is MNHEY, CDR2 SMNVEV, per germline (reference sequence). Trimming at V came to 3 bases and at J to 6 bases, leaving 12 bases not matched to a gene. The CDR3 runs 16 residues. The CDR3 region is CASSLTYGTGPGEQYF. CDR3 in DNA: TGTGCCAGCAGTTTGACTTACGGGACAGGGCCTGGCGAGCAGTACTTC.

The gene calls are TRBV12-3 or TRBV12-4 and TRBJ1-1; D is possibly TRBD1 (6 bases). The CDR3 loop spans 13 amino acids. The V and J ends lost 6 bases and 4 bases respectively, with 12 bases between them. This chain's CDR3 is CASRLQGPTEAFF. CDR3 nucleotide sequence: TGTGCCAGCAGGCTACAGGGCCCCACTGAAGCTTTCTTT.